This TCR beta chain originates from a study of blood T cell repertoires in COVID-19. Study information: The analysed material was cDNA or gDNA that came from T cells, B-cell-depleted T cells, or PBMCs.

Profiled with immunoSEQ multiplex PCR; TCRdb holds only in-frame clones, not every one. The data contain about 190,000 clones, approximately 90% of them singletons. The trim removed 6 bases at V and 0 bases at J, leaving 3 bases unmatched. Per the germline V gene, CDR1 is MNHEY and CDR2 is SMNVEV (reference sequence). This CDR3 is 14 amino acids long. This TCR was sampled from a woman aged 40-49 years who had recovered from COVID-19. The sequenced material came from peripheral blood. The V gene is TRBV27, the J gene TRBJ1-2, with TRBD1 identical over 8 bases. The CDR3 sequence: CASRGQATNYGYTF. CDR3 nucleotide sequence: TGTGCCAGCAGGGGACAGGCCACTAACTATGGCTACACCTTC.